Listed below are T cell receptor beta chains from one sample, sequenced in a study of blood T cell repertoires in COVID-19. Repertoires were generated with immunoSEQ multiplex PCR, while TCRdb's copy carries only in-frame clones and drops some. The sample holds about 90,000 clones, about 85% seen once. Sequencing was done on a sample of peripheral blood. Source of these receptors: a middle-aged man with acute or convalescent COVID-19. Both conserved end residues are part of each CDR3. A D gene is named only where the DNA matches it firmly. Size tells how often a clone was seen (once, few, many) or the class of an expanded clone, and some rows leave it out.

J | V | size | D | DNA | CDR3
TRBJ1-2 | TRBV7-2 | . | . | TGTGCCAGCAGCAAAAATTCGAGCCCAACGTATGGCTACACCTTC | CASSKNSSPTYGYTF
TRBJ1-1 | TRBV28 | . | . | TGTGCCAGCAGAATTAGTATGAACACTGAAGCTTTCTTT | CASRISMNTEAFF
TRBJ1-1 | TRBV6-5 | . | TRBD1 | TGTGCCAGCAGGGGACAGGGGACTGAAGCTTTCTTT | CASRGQGTEAFF
TRBJ2-1 | TRBV5-4 | . | TRBD2 | TGTGCCAGCAGCTTGGGAGGGACTAGTTTCTCCTACAATGAGCAGTTCTTC | CASSLGGTSFSYNEQFF
TRBJ1-6 | TRBV7-2 | . | . | TGTGCCAGCAGCTTAGATGCAACGAACAGTTCACCCCTCCACTTT | CASSLDATNSSPLHF
TRBJ2-2 | TRBV9 | . | TRBD2 | TGTGCCAGCAGCGGGGACTACGCGAACACCGGGGAGCTGTTTTTT | CASSGDYANTGELFF
TRBJ1-4 | TRBV5-1 | . | TRBD1 | TGCGCCAGCAGCTTACTGCAGGGGGCAACTAATGAAAAACTGTTTTTT | CASSLLQGATNEKLFF
TRBJ2-2 | TRBV9 | . | . | TGTGCCAGCAGCCCGAGGGGGGGGAACACCGGGGAGCTGTTTTTT | CASSPRGGNTGELFF
TRBJ2-5 | TRBV5-4 | . | TRBD2 | TGTGCCAGCACATTAGCGGGAGAAGAAGGGACCCAGTACTTC | CASTLAGEEGTQYF
TRBJ1-4 | TRBV11-3 | . | TRBD1 | TGTGCCAGCAGCTCGGGACAGGGCGGCCCTAATGAAAAACTGTTTTTT | CASSSGQGGPNEKLFF
TRBJ2-4 | TRBV4-1 | . | . | TGCGCCAGCAGCCAAGATATTTCCAAAAACATTCAGTACTTC | CASSQDISKNIQYF
TRBJ2-1 | TRBV9 | . | . | TGTGCCAGCAGCGTAGTCGGGACTGCGTACAATGAGCAGTTCTTC | CASSVVGTAYNEQFF
TRBJ1-2 | TRBV20-1 | . | . | TGCAGTGCTAGTGGGGGGGGCCTCATCTATGGCTACACCTTC | CSASGGGLIYGYTF
TRBJ1-1 | TRBV9 | . | . | TGTGCCAGCAGCGACGCGGCAAACACTGAAGCTTTCTTT | CASSDAANTEAFF
TRBJ2-1 | TRBV19 | . | TRBD2 | TGTGCCAGTAGTATAAAGGGGGCGGGGACTAGCGGCTACAATGAGCAGTTCTTC | CASSIKGAGTSGYNEQFF
TRBJ2-7 | TRBV7-9 | . | . | TGTGCCAGCAGCCCGTCCTACGAGCAGTACTTC | CASSPSYEQYF
TRBJ2-7 | TRBV6-5 | . | . | TGTGCCAGCAGGTCTCGACAGAGCTCCTACGAGCAGTACTTC | CASRSRQSSYEQYF
TRBJ2-2 | TRBV29-1 | . | . | TGCAGCGTTGGAAGGGGCCCTCCCGGGGAGCTGTTTTTT | CSVGRGPPGELFF
TRBJ1-2 | TRBV7-2 | . | . | TGTGCCAGCAGCTTAGAGGGGAAAGGTGGCTACACCTTC | CASSLEGKGGYTF
TRBJ1-6 | TRBV18 | . | TRBD1 | TGTGCCAGCTCATCCGGACAGGGGCAGATTTCACCCCTCCACTTT | CASSSGQGQISPLHF
TRBJ2-1 | TRBV2 | . | . | TGTGCCAGCAGTGCACAGGGCAATGAGCAGTTCTTC | CASSAQGNEQFF
TRBJ1-1 | TRBV20-1 | few | . | TGCAGTGAGAAAAGTGAGGTTGAAGCTTTCTTT | CSEKSEVEAFF
TRBJ2-6 | TRBV5-8 | . | . | TGTGCCAGCAGCTTTTTAGTCTCTGGGGCCAACGTCCTGACTTTC | CASSFLVSGANVLTF
TRBJ1-2 | TRBV6-6 | once | . | TGTGCCAGCAATCAGGGTGGCCCCTTCAACTATGGCTACACCTTC | CASNQGGPFNYGYTF
TRBJ2-2 | TRBV19 | . | TRBD1 | TGTGCCAGTAAGAGACAGGGGAACACCGGGGAGCTGTTTTTT | CASKRQGNTGELFF
TRBJ2-3 | TRBV6-2/TRBV6-3 | . | . | TGTGCCAGCAGTTACCCTACATTAGCCGCCCCGGGAATCTCTAGCACAGATACGCAGTATTTT | CASSYPTLAAPGISSTDTQYF
TRBJ2-4 | TRBV7-2 | . | TRBD2 | TGTGCCAGCAGCCAGTGGGGCGGGAGGAATGGGGCCATTCAGTACTTC | CASSQWGGRNGAIQYF
TRBJ2-7 | TRBV2 | . | TRBD1 | TGTGCCACCCAGGGGGTGGGCTACGAGCAGTACTTC | CATQGVGYEQYF
TRBJ1-3 | TRBV19 | . | . | TGTGCCAGTACCTCTTTGGGCGCTGGAAACACCATATATTTT | CASTSLGAGNTIYF
TRBJ2-3 | TRBV6-5 | . | . | TGTGCCAGCAGGAGGAGGGATATGAGGACAGATACGCAGTATTTT | CASRRRDMRTDTQYF
TRBJ2-1 | TRBV7-9 | . | . | TGTGCCAGCAGCTTAACTAGCCCCGCGGATGAGCAGTTCTTC | CASSLTSPADEQFF